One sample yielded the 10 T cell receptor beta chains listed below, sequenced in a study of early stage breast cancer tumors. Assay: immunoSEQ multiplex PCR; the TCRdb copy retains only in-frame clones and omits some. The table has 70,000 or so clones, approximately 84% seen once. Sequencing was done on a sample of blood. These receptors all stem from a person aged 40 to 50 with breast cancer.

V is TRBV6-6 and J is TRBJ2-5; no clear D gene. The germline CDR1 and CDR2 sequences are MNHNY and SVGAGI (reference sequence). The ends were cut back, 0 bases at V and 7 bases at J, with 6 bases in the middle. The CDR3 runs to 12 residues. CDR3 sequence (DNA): TGTGCCAGCAGTTACTCGAGCCGGACCCAGTACTTC. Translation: CASSYSSRTQYF.

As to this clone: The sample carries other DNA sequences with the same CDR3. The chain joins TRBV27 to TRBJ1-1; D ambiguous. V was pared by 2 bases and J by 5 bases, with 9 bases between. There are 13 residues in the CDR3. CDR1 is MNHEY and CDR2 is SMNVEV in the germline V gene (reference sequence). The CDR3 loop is CASSLRPSTEAFF. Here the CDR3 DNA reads TGTGCCAGCAGTTTAAGGCCGTCTACTGAAGCTTTCTTT.

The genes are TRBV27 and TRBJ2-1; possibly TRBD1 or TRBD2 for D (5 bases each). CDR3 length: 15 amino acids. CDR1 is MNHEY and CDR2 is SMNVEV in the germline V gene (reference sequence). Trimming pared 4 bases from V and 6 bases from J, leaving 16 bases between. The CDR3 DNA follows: TGTGCCAGCAGTTATGGGGGAGCAGGCGTCAATGAGCAGTTCTTC. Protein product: CASSYGGAGVNEQFF.

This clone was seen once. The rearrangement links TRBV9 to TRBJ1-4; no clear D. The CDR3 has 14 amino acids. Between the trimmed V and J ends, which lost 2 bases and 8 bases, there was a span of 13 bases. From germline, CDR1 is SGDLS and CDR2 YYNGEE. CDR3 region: CASSVALGGEKLFF. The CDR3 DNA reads TGTGCCAGCAGCGTCGCCCTCGGAGGGGAAAAACTGTTTTTT.

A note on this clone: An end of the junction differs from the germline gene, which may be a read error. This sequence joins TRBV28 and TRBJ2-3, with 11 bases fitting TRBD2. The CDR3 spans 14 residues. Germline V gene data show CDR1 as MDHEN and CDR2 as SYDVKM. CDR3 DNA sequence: TGTGCCAGCAGTTTACTACTAGCGGGAGATGCGCAGTATTTT. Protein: CASSLLLAGDAQYF.

CDR3 coding DNA: TGTGCCAGCAGTGTGTGGTCGCGGGCCGATGAGCAGTTCTTC. Its protein is CASSVWSRADEQFF. The chain is built from TRBV6-6 and TRBJ2-1; TRBD2 might be the D (5 bases). Trimming shortened V by 5 bases and J by 8 bases, and 16 bases separated the two germline ends. CDR1 is MNHNY and CDR2 is SVGAGI in the germline V gene (reference sequence). This CDR3 spans 14 amino acids.

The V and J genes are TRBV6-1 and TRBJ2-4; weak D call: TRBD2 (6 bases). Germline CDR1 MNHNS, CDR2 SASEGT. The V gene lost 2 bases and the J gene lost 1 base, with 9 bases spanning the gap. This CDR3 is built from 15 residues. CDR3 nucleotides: TGTGCCAGCAGTGAATCACGGGAGGCCAAAAACATTCAGTACTTC. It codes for CASSESREAKNIQYF.

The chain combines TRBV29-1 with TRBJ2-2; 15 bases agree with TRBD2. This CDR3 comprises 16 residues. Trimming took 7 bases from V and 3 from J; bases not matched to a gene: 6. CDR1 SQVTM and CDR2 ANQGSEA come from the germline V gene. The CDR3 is CSARTSGRADTGELFF. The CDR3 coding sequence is TGCAGCGCCCGGACTAGCGGGAGGGCCGACACCGGGGAGCTGTTTTTT.

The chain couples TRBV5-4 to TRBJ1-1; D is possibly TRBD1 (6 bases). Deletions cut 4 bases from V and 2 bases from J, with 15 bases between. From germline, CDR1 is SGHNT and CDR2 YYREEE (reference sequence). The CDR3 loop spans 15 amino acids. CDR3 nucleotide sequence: TGTGCCAGCAGCCTGCTGACAGGTTCAAACACTGAAGCTTTCTTT. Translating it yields CASSLLTGSNTEAFF.

The CDR3 sequence: CASSEKFIQAFF. The CDR3 bases are TGCGCCAGCAGTGAGAAATTCATTCAAGCTTTCTTT. This rearrangement joins TRBV10-2 to TRBJ1-1; no definite D call. The CDR3 sequence is 12 residues long. Germline V lookup: CDR1 WSHSY, CDR2 SAAADI. V lost 2 bases and J 9 bases, leaving 10 bases between the germline ends.